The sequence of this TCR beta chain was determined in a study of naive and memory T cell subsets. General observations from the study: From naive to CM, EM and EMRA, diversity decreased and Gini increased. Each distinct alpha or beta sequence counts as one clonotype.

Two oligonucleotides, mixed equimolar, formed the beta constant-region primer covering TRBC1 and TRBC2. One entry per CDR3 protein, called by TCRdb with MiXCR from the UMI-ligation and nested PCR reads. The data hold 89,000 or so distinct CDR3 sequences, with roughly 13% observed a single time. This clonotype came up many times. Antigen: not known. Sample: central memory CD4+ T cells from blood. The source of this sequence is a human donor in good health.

In DNA, the CDR3 is TGCAGTGCTAGGCAGAGCTCCTACAATGAGCAGTTCTTC. Translation: CSARQSSYNEQFF. This rearrangement joins TRBV20-1 to TRBJ2-1; the D is unclear. V gave up 3 bases and J gave up 0 bases, with 6 bases separating them. The CDR3 is made up of 13 amino acids. The V gene's germline CDR1 is DFQATT and CDR2 SNEGSKA (reference sequence).